These 22 T cell receptor beta chains were sequenced from one sample in a study of Graves' ophthalmopathy and Graves' hyperthyroidism (dated by TCRdb to 2016 to 2019). Sequencer: Illumina HiSeq 2000. TCR beta CDR3 regions were amplified from RNA transcripts for repertoire sequencing. HTBI primers and the Qiagen OneStep RT-PCR kit were used in a first-round RT-PCR, which was followed by a second-round multiplex PCR, size selection and purification. TCRdb reprocessed the public reads (quality trimming at Q25 with fastp, clone calling with MiXCR) and kept in-frame beta chains. Identical CDR3 proteins give one entry, which carries the most common genes and DNA. The sample table contains about 1.2 million distinct CDR3 sequences; only one count was recorded for about two fifths of them. The ten most abundant clones make up around 10% of the sample. Source material: peripheral blood or thyroid tissue (not recorded which). The receptors were gathered from an adult man with Graves' hyperthyroidism.

V usage is TRBV2 and J usage is TRBJ2-7; a possible D gene is TRBD1 (8 bases). The CDR3 covers 14 residues. V was pared by 7 bases and J by 7 bases, with 20 bases between. Germline V lookup: CDR1 SNHLY, CDR2 FYNNEI. The CDR3 coding sequence is TGTGCCAGCATGGCCCAAACAGGGGGGGGTGAGCAGTACTTC. This gives the protein CASMAQTGGGEQYF.

There are many counts of this clonotype. The V gene is TRBV9, the J gene TRBJ2-5, with 8 bases matching TRBD1. CDR1 SGDLS and CDR2 YYNGEE come from the germline V gene. CDR3 length: 15 residues. V trimming: 2 bases; J trimming: 5 bases; junction bases outside the gene matches: 8. The CDR3: CASSVQGAAGETQYF. In DNA form, the CDR3 reads TGTGCCAGCAGCGTCCAGGGGGCAGCGGGTGAGACCCAGTACTTC.

This clonotype has ten or more counts. The CDR3 loop is CASSRDRVSNQPQHF. Written as DNA, the CDR3 is TGTGCCAGCAGCAGAGACAGGGTCAGCAATCAGCCCCAGCATTTT. The gene calls are TRBV7-8 and TRBJ1-5, with TRBD1 identical over 7 bases. This CDR3 comprises 15 residues. J lost 1 base, V lost 5 bases, and 5 bases had no gene match. In germline, CDR1 is SGHVS, CDR2 FQNEAQ.

The gene calls are TRBV5-1 and TRBJ2-7, with a tentative D call TRBD2 (6 bases). Germline V lookup: CDR1 SGHRS, CDR2 YFSETQ. The V end lost 0 bases, the J end lost 2 bases, and 12 bases lay between the germline ends. This CDR3 has 15 residues. The CDR3 nucleotides read TGCGCCAGCAGCTTGGTTCGAGCGGGTACCTACGAGCAGTACTTC. Its translation: CASSLVRAGTYEQYF.

The gene calls are TRBV6-1 and TRBJ1-2; 9 bases line up with TRBD1. Germline CDR1 reads MNHNS; CDR2 reads SASEGT. Trimming took 8 bases from V and 0 from J; bases not matched to a gene: 10. This CDR3 has 16 amino acids. CDR3: CASSAGQGRANYGYTF. The CDR3 region has the DNA TGTGCCAGCTCCGCCGGACAGGGGAGAGCTAACTATGGCTACACCTTC.

This clonotype came up many times. The chain uses TRBV12-3 or TRBV12-4 and TRBJ1-5; 8 bases agree with TRBD1. This CDR3 spans 13 amino acids. The V segment lost 6 bases and the J segment 6 bases; nucleotides outside the gene matches: 4. The CDR3 is CASRDRAGQPQHF. CDR3 nucleotide sequence: TGTGCCAGCAGGGACAGGGCGGGTCAGCCCCAGCATTTT.

The genes are TRBV7-9 and TRBJ2-2, with 9 bases identical to TRBD1. Losses at the gene ends were 5 bases for V and 4 bases for J; bases not matched to a gene: 8. The CDR3 covers 16 residues. Germline-derived CDR1 and CDR2 are SEHNR and FQNEAQ (reference sequence). The CDR3 bases are TGTGCCAGCAGCGTTTACAGGGGGCCGGGCACCGGGGAGCTGTTTTTT. The encoded protein is CASSVYRGPGTGELFF.

With respect to this clonotype: The junction departs from germline at one end; a sequencing error may be responsible. V is TRBV7-7 and J is TRBJ1-6; no reliable D call. The V gene's germline CDR1 is SSHAT and CDR2 FNYEAQ (reference sequence). The CDR3 consists of 13 residues. CDR3 residues: CASSPLPNSPLHF. The CDR3 DNA reads TGTGCTAGCAGCCCCTTGCCGAATTCACCCCTCCACTTT.

This clonotype was seen many times. The V and J genes are TRBV12-3 or TRBV12-4 and TRBJ1-6; D is unresolved. V gave up 2 bases and J gave up 6 bases, with 8 bases separating them. This CDR3 comprises 14 residues. DNA for the CDR3: TGTGCCAGCAGTTTACTGGCGGGTAATTCACCCCTCCACTTT. This encodes CASSLLAGNSPLHF.

This chain links TRBV20-1 with TRBJ2-5; a weak D match, TRBD1 (6 bases). The CDR3 totals 11 residues. With 2 bases removed from V and 7 bases from J, the gap between germline ends came to 8 bases. The germline V gene has CDR1 DFQATT and CDR2 SNEGSKA (reference sequence). The CDR3 nucleotides are TGCAGTGCTAGAAAGACAGGGACCCAGTACTTC. It translates to CSARKTGTQYF.

The chain uses TRBV9 and TRBJ1-6, with D unclear. V lost 0 bases and J lost 5, with 6 bases in between. Germline V lookup: CDR1 SGDLS, CDR2 YYNGEE. The CDR3 loop spans 14 amino acids. The chain's CDR3 is CASSVGSNNSPLHF. CDR3 nucleotides: TGTGCCAGCAGCGTAGGTTCGAATAATTCACCCCTCCACTTT.

At least ten counts were recorded for this clonotype. V gene TRBV6-1 combines with J gene TRBJ1-5; unclear D gene. With 4 bases removed from V and 2 bases from J, the gap between germline ends came to 6 bases. The V gene's germline CDR1 is MNHNS and CDR2 SASEGT. The CDR3 is 13 residues long. CDR3 DNA sequence: TGTGCCAGCAGTGCGTCAGGCAATCAGCCCCAGCATTTT. Amino acid sequence: CASSASGNQPQHF.

This clonotype was seen more than once but under ten times. A read error may explain this, as a much larger clone is one base away. The chain has TRBV9 and TRBJ2-6; D gene uncertain. This CDR3 is built from 14 residues. The V gene's germline CDR1 is SGDLS and CDR2 YYNGEE. V dropped 4 bases and J dropped 2 bases, with 7 bases sitting between them. CDR3 loop: CASSQLPGANVLTF. CDR3 DNA sequence: TGTGCCAGCAGCCAACTGCCTGGGGCCAACGTCCTGACTTTC.

This clonotype was seen many times. The chain is built from TRBV12-3 or TRBV12-4 and TRBJ2-5; unclear D gene. Trimming took off 3 bases at V and 0 bases at J, with 8 bases between the two ends. This CDR3 comprises 14 residues. The CDR3 region has the DNA TGTGCCAGCAGTTTCAGACGGTACCAAGAGACCCAGTACTTC. This gives the protein CASSFRRYQETQYF.

As concerns this clonotype: A much larger clone differs by one base, so this may be a read error. The chain employs TRBV12-3 or TRBV12-4 and TRBJ1-5, with 8 bases matching TRBD1. This CDR3 has 13 amino acids. DNA for the CDR3: TGTGTCAGCAGCCTGGACAGGGCGCGGCCCCAGCATTTT. It encodes CVSSLDRARPQHF.

There are a few counts of this clonotype. The V and J genes are TRBV19 and TRBJ2-5; 8 nucleotides align to TRBD2. The V and J ends lost 5 bases and 5 bases, in that order; junction bases with no gene match: 10. From germline, CDR1 is LNHDA and CDR2 SQIVND (reference sequence). This CDR3 has 15 residues. CDR3 sequence reads: CASSVAGGELETQYF. CDR3 bases: TGTGCCAGTAGTGTGGCGGGGGGCGAATTGGAGACCCAGTACTTC.

The rearrangement joins TRBV7-9 to TRBJ1-5, with 8 bases identical to TRBD1. The J call may be wrong; the DNA end is better matched by TRBJ2-3. The CDR3 sequence is 15 residues long. Germline loops: CDR1 SEHNR, CDR2 FQNEAQ (reference sequence). Here the CDR3 reads CASSLGRGQGDTQYF. CDR3 in DNA: TGTGCCAGCAGCTTAGGCCGTGGACAGGGAGATACGCAGTATTTT.

The CDR3 loop is CASSYSLGKTYQPQHF. The CDR3, as DNA: TGTGCCAGCAGTTACTCTCTGGGAAAGACGTATCAGCCCCAGCATTTT. The chain is built from TRBV6-6 and TRBJ1-5, with unresolved D. V was cut by 0 bases and J by 5 bases, with 14 bases left in between. Germline V lookup: CDR1 MNHNY, CDR2 SVGAGI (reference sequence). This CDR3 comprises 16 residues.

This clonotype was seen repeatedly, ten times or more. This chain joins TRBV10-3 and TRBJ2-6, with TRBD2 identical over 9 bases. Germline CDR1 reads ENHRY; CDR2 reads SYGVKD. The CDR3 has 21 residues. J was trimmed by 0 bases and V by 4 bases; bases with no gene match: 16. CDR3: CAISGLRFNSGGNSGANVLTF. In nucleotides, the CDR3 is TGTGCCATCAGTGGACTCCGCTTCAATAGCGGGGGCAACTCTGGGGCCAACGTCCTGACTTTC.

This clonotype was recorded many times. The chain uses TRBV29-1 and TRBJ2-5; 8 bases are a match to TRBD2. The CDR3 totals 17 residues. Germline V CDR1 and CDR2: SQVTM, ANQGSEA. Trimming cost V 3 bases and J 0 bases; bases outside gene matches: 12. The CDR3 nucleotides read TGCAGCGTTGAGAGTCGACGGACTAGCAGGTACCAAGAGACCCAGTACTTC. Its translation is CSVESRRTSRYQETQYF.

Comments on this clonotype: One end of the junction fails to match germline, which may point to a read error. This sequence joins TRBV7-2 and TRBJ1-4; 8 positions agree with TRBD1. CDR3 length: 17 amino acids. The germline CDR1 and CDR2 sequences are SGHTA and FQGNSA. The DNA of the CDR3 is TGCGCCAGCAGTCAGGACAGGGTTCTCCTGATTAATGAAAAACTGTTTTTT. Protein sequence: CASSQDRVLLINEKLFF.

The gene calls are TRBV25-1 and TRBJ2-3, with D uncertain. The germline CDR1 and CDR2 sequences are MGHDK and SYGVNS. The CDR3 has 14 amino acids. Trimming removed 6 bases from V and 1 base from J, with 11 bases in between. The CDR3 nucleotides read TGTGCCAGCAGAAGCCGCATTGGCACAGATACGCAGTATTTT. This sequence encodes CASRSRIGTDTQYF.